These 30 T cell receptor beta chains originate from one sample sequenced in a study of blood T cells in healthy people across ages. Primed by a sample-barcoded 5' primer and a J-beta primer mix, a second PCR proceeded for about 6 to 12 cycles. TCRdb used MiXCR to reprocess the 5' RACE reads, holding one entry per CDR3 protein. The sample holds approximately 1,700,000 distinct CDR3 sequences; approximately 40% are singletons and the top ten take about 23%. What was sequenced was blood. All receptors come from a human donor in good health.

V usage is TRBV6-1 and J usage is TRBJ2-3, with 15 bases fitting TRBD2. The CDR3 is 18 amino acids. CDR1 and CDR2 (germline): MNHNS, SASEGT. Unmatched junction bases numbered 8, after V lost 7 bases and J lost 0 bases. The CDR3 nucleotides are TGTGCCAGCACTAGACGGACTAGCGGGGGGGCTAGCACAGATACGCAGTATTTT. Protein product: CASTRRTSGGASTDTQYF.

The table lists this clonotype with a few counts. This rearrangement joins TRBV20-1 to TRBJ2-7, with a weak D call TRBD2 (6 bases). The CDR3 totals 13 residues. Deletions cut 5 bases from V and 0 bases from J, with 11 bases between. CDR1 and CDR2 (germline): DFQATT, SNEGSKA (reference sequence). The CDR3 here is CSAYWDSSYEQYF. As DNA, the CDR3 is TGCAGTGCTTACTGGGACTCCTCCTACGAGCAGTACTTC.

This clonotype was seen a few times. V gene TRBV7-9 combines with J gene TRBJ1-6; D uncertain. Trimming left V 4 bases short and J 0 bases short, with 10 bases between. This CDR3 is built from 16 residues. Germline V gene data show CDR1 as SEHNR and CDR2 as FQNEAQ (reference sequence). The CDR3 protein is CASSWSPSSYNSPLHF. Here the CDR3 DNA reads TGTGCCAGCAGCTGGTCTCCCAGCTCCTATAATTCACCCCTCCACTTT.

This rearrangement joins TRBV12-3 or TRBV12-4 to TRBJ1-2, with 8 bases fitting TRBD1. This CDR3 comprises 15 residues. The ends lost 6 bases at V and 6 bases at J; junction bases unmatched: 12. CDR3 DNA: TGTGCCAGCAGCTCTAGGACAGGGAGAGTTCATGGCTACACCTTC. It specifies CASSSRTGRVHGYTF.

The CDR3 DNA reads as TGTGCCAGCGGCGGAGAAAGAGACTCCTACGAGCAGTACTTC. Its protein product is CASGGERDSYEQYF. This chain connects TRBV13 to TRBJ2-4; D is unresolved. TRBJ2-7 matches the DNA end more closely, so the J call is doubtful. The length of the CDR3 is 14 residues. From germline, CDR1 is PRHDT and CDR2 FYEKMQ (reference sequence).

The genes are TRBV28 and TRBJ2-3; D is uncertain. This CDR3 has 14 residues. V lost 4 bases, J lost 2 bases, and 10 bases lay in between. The germline V gene encodes CDR1 MDHEN and CDR2 SYDVKM. This chain's CDR3 is CASSSRQPTDTQYF. CDR3 DNA sequence: TGTGCCAGCAGTTCTAGGCAGCCCACAGATACGCAGTATTTT.

This clonotype was observed a handful of times. The rearrangement uses TRBV4-1 and TRBJ2-1; 9 bases agree with TRBD1. The trim removed 4 bases at V and 3 bases at J, leaving 7 bases unmatched. The V gene's germline CDR1 is MGHRA and CDR2 YSYEKL. This CDR3 contains 16 residues. CDR3 bases: TGCGCCAGCAGCCGCAGAGGGACAGGGAACTACAATGAGCAGTTCTTC. Translated: CASSRRGTGNYNEQFF.

This clonotype showed up just once. Relative to the germline gene, one junction end is altered; a read error may explain this. The chain is built from TRBV28 and TRBJ2-7; TRBD1 aligns across 8 bases. Per the germline V gene, CDR1 is MDHEN and CDR2 is SYDVKM. The CDR3 sequence is 14 residues long. DNA of the CDR3: TGTACCAGCAGAATGACAGGGGTGGTCTACGAGCAGTACTTC. Protein: CTSRMTGVVYEQYF.

This clonotype was seen only once. The chain has TRBV10-3 and TRBJ2-7; perhaps TRBD1 as D (5 bases). The CDR3 consists of 15 residues. Germline CDR1 reads ENHRY; CDR2 reads SYGVKD. The ends were cut back, 8 bases at V and 0 bases at J, with 17 bases in the middle. The CDR3 DNA follows: TGTGCCATCGCCGCCTCGCAGGGAAGCTCCTACGAGCAGTACTTC. Amino acids: CAIAASQGSSYEQYF.

The gene calls are TRBV6-4 and TRBJ2-2; D is possibly TRBD1 or TRBD2 (6 bases each). V shed 2 bases and J shed 4 bases, with 11 bases lying between them. Germline lookup yields CDR1 MRHNA and CDR2 SNTAGT. This CDR3 is 15 amino acids long. The chain's CDR3 is CASSDVGGITGELFF. The CDR3 coding sequence is TGTGCCAGCAGTGACGTGGGGGGCATCACCGGGGAGCTGTTTTTT.

This clonotype was counted only a few times. The rearrangement joins TRBV9 to TRBJ2-5; 8 bases match TRBD2. V shed 3 bases, J shed 5 bases, and the junction held 9 bases outside the gene matches. Germline CDR1 SGDLS, CDR2 YYNGEE. The length of the CDR3 is 15 residues. The CDR3, as DNA: TGTGCCAGCAGCGCTCAACTCGGGGGGGCTGAGACCCAGTACTTC. Translated, it gives CASSAQLGGAETQYF.

On this clonotype: The junction shows a germline mismatch at one end, possibly a read error. The chain uses TRBV7-3 and TRBJ2-5; 8 nucleotides align to TRBD2. Germline-derived CDR1 and CDR2 are SGHTA and FQGTGA. The CDR3 runs 15 residues. CDR3 residues: CAGSLYGGGQETQYF. The CDR3 DNA reads TGTGCCGGCAGCTTATACGGGGGGGGACAAGAGACCCAGTACTTC.

The rearrangement joins TRBV12-3 or TRBV12-4 to TRBJ1-2; D remains ambiguous. CDR3 length equals 15 residues. Trimming cost V 6 bases and J 2 bases, with 16 bases left between them. The CDR3 reads CASRRAGCQNYGYTF. The DNA of the CDR3 is TGTGCCAGCAGGAGAGCGGGCTGCCAGAACTATGGCTACACCTTC.

This clonotype was observed a few times. In nucleotides, the CDR3 is TGTGCCAGCAGTCTAGGACAGGGGGCACCCAAAAACATTCAGTACTTC. It is translated as CASSLGQGAPKNIQYF. This chain joins TRBV7-2 and TRBJ2-4, with 11 bases that match TRBD1. J lost 2 bases, V lost 6 bases, and 6 bases had no gene match. Germline V gives CDR1 SGHTA, CDR2 FQGNSA. The length of the CDR3 is 16 residues.

CDR3 protein: CASSPLAGSGEQYF. In DNA form, the CDR3 reads TGTGCCAGCAGTCCTCTAGCGGGGTCAGGGGAGCAGTACTTC. This chain connects TRBV7-2 to TRBJ2-4; 9 nucleotides match TRBD2. From germline, CDR1 is SGHTA and CDR2 FQGNSA. The junction had 13 bases not matched to a gene; V was cut back by 6 bases and J by 13 bases. CDR3 length equals 14 residues. Filled out from reference TRBV7-2 and TRBJ2-4, the complete variable domain reads GAGVSQSPSNKVTEKGKDVELRCDPISGHTALYWYRQSLGQGLEFLIYFQGNSAPDKSGLPSDRFSAERTGGSVSTLTIQRTQQEDSAVYLCASSPLAGSGEQYFGAGTRLSVL.

J is TRBJ1-6 and V is TRBV7-2; 7 bases are shared with TRBD1. This CDR3 is 17 amino acids long. Germline CDR1 is SGHTA and CDR2 is FQGNSA. Trimming at V came to 1 base and at J to 4 bases, leaving 7 bases not matched to a gene. As DNA, the CDR3 is TGTGCCAGCAGCTTAGGGGTAGGGGGCTTATATAATTCACCCCTCCACTTT. Amino acid sequence: CASSLGVGGLYNSPLHF. The whole variable domain, remainder taken from reference TRBV7-2 and TRBJ1-6, is GAGVSQSPSNKVTEKGKDVELRCDPISGHTALYWYRQSLGQGLEFLIYFQGNSAPDKSGLPSDRFSAERTGGSVSTLTIQRTQQEDSAVYLCASSLGVGGLYNSPLHFGNGTRLTVT.

This clonotype was counted between two and nine times. The gene calls are TRBV20-1 and TRBJ2-6; no definite D call. Trimming removed 0 bases from V and 4 bases from J, with 13 bases in between. Germline V CDR1 and CDR2: DFQATT, SNEGSKA (reference sequence). The CDR3 contains 16 residues. Here the CDR3 DNA reads TGCAGTGCTAGAGATCCCTGGTTCACCGGGGCCAACGTCCTGACTTTC. Protein: CSARDPWFTGANVLTF.

The chain carries TRBV5-1 and TRBJ1-4; D not resolved. The CDR3 contains 14 residues. V gave up 4 bases and J gave up 1 base, with 8 bases separating them. CDR1 and CDR2 (germline): SGHRS, YFSETQ. The CDR3 DNA is TGCGCCAGCAGCGGCGGGAGAACTAATGAAAAACTGTTTTTT. Its translation: CASSGGRTNEKLFF. Drawing the rest from reference TRBV5-1 and TRBJ1-4, the complete variable domain is KAGVTQTPRYLIKTRGQQVTLSCSPISGHRSVSWYQQTPGQGLQFLFEYFSETQRNKGNFPGRFSGRQFSNSRSEMNVSTLELGDSALYLCASSGGRTNEKLFFGSGTQLSVL.

The gene calls are TRBV12-3 or TRBV12-4 and TRBJ1-2; D may be TRBD1 (6 bases). The V end was cut by 5 bases, the J end by 4 bases, with 17 bases between. The CDR3 spans 15 residues. CDR3 DNA sequence: TGTGCCAGCAGTCCTACAGGGTGGATGGCCTATGGCTACACCTTC. It encodes CASSPTGWMAYGYTF.

This clonotype was seen many times. V gene TRBV4-2 combines with J gene TRBJ1-2; D perhaps matches TRBD1 (5 bases). Germline values: CDR1 LGHNA, CDR2 YNFKEQ. The V and J ends lost 1 base and 4 bases respectively, with 10 bases between them. CDR3 length: 14 amino acids. CDR3 protein: CASSQGDGPYGYTF. CDR3 sequence (DNA): TGTGCCAGCAGCCAAGGGGACGGCCCCTATGGCTACACCTTC.

This rearrangement joins TRBV7-2 to TRBJ2-1, with TRBD1 matching 9 bases. J lost 3 bases, V lost 6 bases, and 6 bases had no gene match. There are 15 residues in the CDR3. CDR1 and CDR2 from the germline V gene are SGHTA and FQGNSA. CDR3 sequence (DNA): TGTGCCAGCAGGGCGACAGGGGGTATCTACAATGAGCAGTTCTTC. Protein sequence: CASRATGGIYNEQFF.

The chain joins TRBV10-3 to TRBJ2-7; D ambiguous. The germline CDR1 and CDR2 sequences are ENHRY and SYGVKD. V lost 0 bases and J lost 6, with 9 bases in between. This CDR3 is 13 amino acids long. The CDR3, as DNA: TGTGCCATCAGTGAGTCGCAACAGATCGAGCAGTACTTC. It specifies CAISESQQIEQYF.

Here the CDR3 reads CASKRMSTEAFF. The CDR3 coding sequence is TGTGCCAGCAAAAGGATGAGCACTGAAGCTTTCTTT. The V call is TRBV7-2, the J call TRBJ1-1; D remains ambiguous. Germline-derived CDR1 and CDR2 are SGHTA and FQGNSA. The CDR3 consists of 12 residues. V was trimmed by 7 bases and J by 4 bases, leaving 10 bases between them.

The J gene is TRBJ2-2, the V gene TRBV7-9, with D hard to call. Trimming stripped 4 bases from V and 2 bases from J, with 14 bases between. This CDR3 is built from 16 residues. Germline-derived CDR1 and CDR2 are SEHNR and FQNEAQ (reference sequence). The CDR3 DNA reads as TGTGCCAGCAGCTCTCCTGCGTCTACAAACACCGGGGAGCTGTTTTTT. It encodes CASSSPASTNTGELFF.

The chain couples TRBV20-1 to TRBJ1-5, with a possible D match to TRBD1 (5 bases). Trimming left V 6 bases short and J 3 bases short, with 24 bases between. The CDR3 spans 17 residues. Germline loops: CDR1 DFQATT, CDR2 SNEGSKA (reference sequence). CDR3 coding DNA: TGCAGTGCAGTTACAGGTCGGGGAACTGTTACCAATCAGCCCCAGCATTTT. Protein product: CSAVTGRGTVTNQPQHF.

In DNA form, the CDR3 reads TGCAGTGCTAGGGTAGGACTAGCGGGGGCACCGCAGTATTTT. Its protein product is CSARVGLAGAPQYF. J is TRBJ2-3 and V is TRBV20-1; TRBD2 agrees at 13 bases. CDR3 size: 14 residues. The germline V gene encodes CDR1 DFQATT and CDR2 SNEGSKA (reference sequence). The trim removed 3 bases at V and 10 bases at J, leaving 7 bases unmatched.

The genes are TRBV10-3 and TRBJ2-1; the D call may be TRBD1 or TRBD2 (5 bases each). CDR3 length: 15 residues. The germline V gene encodes CDR1 ENHRY and CDR2 SYGVKD. V was pared by 10 bases and J by 4 bases, with 20 bases between. The CDR3 protein is CATHKQNEGYNEQFF. The CDR3 nucleotides read TGTGCCACCCACAAACAGAACGAGGGGTACAATGAGCAGTTCTTC.

In the case of this clonotype: Relative to the germline gene, one junction end is altered; a read error may explain this. The chain is built from TRBV12-3 or TRBV12-4 and TRBJ2-3, with 9 positions matching TRBD2. The length of the CDR3 is 14 residues. CDR3 in DNA: TGTGCCAGCAGCATAGCGGGGGCAACAGATGCGCAGTATTTT. Protein sequence: CASSIAGATDAQYF.

About this clonotype itself: This may be a read error, as it is one base from a much larger clone. The chain links TRBV20-1 to TRBJ1-2; no reliable D call. The CDR3 runs to 13 residues. The germline CDR1 and CDR2 sequences are DFQATT and SNEGSKA (reference sequence). CDR3 nucleotide sequence: TGCAGTGCTAGAGAGTTAACCAACTATGACTACACCTTC. Translation: CSARELTNYDYTF.

This chain joins TRBV24-1 and TRBJ1-2; no clear D. Per germline, CDR1 KGHDR and CDR2 SFDVKD. The CDR3 sequence is 14 residues long. The V end lost 4 bases, the J end lost 4 bases, and 12 bases lay between the germline ends. CDR3 DNA: TGTGCCACCAGTGACCCGGACGGAAGCTATGGCTACACCTTC. Translation gives CATSDPDGSYGYTF.